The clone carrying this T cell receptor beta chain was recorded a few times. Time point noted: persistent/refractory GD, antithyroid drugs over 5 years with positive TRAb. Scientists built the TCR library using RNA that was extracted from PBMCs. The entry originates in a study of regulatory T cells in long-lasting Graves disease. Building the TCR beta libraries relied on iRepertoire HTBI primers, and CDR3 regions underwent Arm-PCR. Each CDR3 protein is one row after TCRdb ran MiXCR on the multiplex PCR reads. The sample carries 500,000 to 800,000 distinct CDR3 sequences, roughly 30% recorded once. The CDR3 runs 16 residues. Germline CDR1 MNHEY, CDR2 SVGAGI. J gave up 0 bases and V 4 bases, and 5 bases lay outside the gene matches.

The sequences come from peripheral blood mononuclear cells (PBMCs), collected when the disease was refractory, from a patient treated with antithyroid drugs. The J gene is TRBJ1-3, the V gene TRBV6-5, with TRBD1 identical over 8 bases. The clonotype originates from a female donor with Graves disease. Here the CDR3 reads CASSSGGAGSGNTIYF. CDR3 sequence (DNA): TGTGCCAGCAGTTCAGGGGGCGCAGGCTCTGGAAACACCATATATTTT.